This T cell receptor beta chain was found in a study of blood T cell repertoires in COVID-19. From germline, CDR1 is LGHDT and CDR2 YNNKEL (reference sequence). Trimming pared 0 bases from V and 0 bases from J, leaving 8 bases between. The CDR3 is 16 residues long. Sequencing used immunoSEQ multiplex PCR; TCRdb keeps in-frame clones, though not all of them. Of fewer than 300,000 clones in the sample, roughly 92% were seen once. The sequencing input was peripheral blood. This clonotype originated in a woman in her twenties or thirties with COVID-19, enrolled during active disease. The V call is TRBV3-1 (or the pseudogene TRBV3-2), the J call TRBJ2-2; D unclear. The CDR3 coding sequence is TGTGCCAGCAGCCAAGACCGGTTCGCGAACACCGGGGAGCTGTTTTTT. This sequence encodes CASSQDRFANTGELFF.